These T cell receptor beta chains were read from a single sample in a study of blood T cell repertoires in COVID-19. The protocol was immunoSEQ multiplex PCR, while the TCRdb copy is restricted to in-frame clones and leaves out a portion. The sample has about 170,000 clones, 86% seen once. The sequenced material came from peripheral blood. These receptors were collected from a man between 65 and 79 years old with acute or convalescent COVID-19. The CDR3 runs from the conserved cysteine through the conserved F or W. The D gene is left open where the match is weak. Rows give clone size only sometimes, using once, few, many, or a class for an expanded clone.

D,size,J,length,V,DNA,CDR3
TRBD2,.,TRBJ2-1,14,TRBV7-3,TGTGCCAGTTCAACCTCCGGGGGGTCTGGCTTGTGGTTCTTC,CASSTSGGSGLWFF
TRBD1,once,TRBJ2-1,14,TRBV18,TGTGCCAGCTCACATAATTACCGGGACAGGGAGCAGTTCTTC,CASSHNYRDREQFF
.,.,TRBJ1-4,14,TRBV6-4,TGTGCCAGCAGTTTTCAGGCTCTGAATGAAAAACTGTTTTTT,CASSFQALNEKLFF
TRBD1,.,TRBJ1-6,16,TRBV4-3,TGCGCCAGCAGCCAAGGGACAGGAGCCTATAATTCACCCCTCCACTTT,CASSQGTGAYNSPLHF
TRBD2,.,TRBJ2-3,14,TRBV7-9,TGTGCCAGCAGCCCGGGACTAACTACAGATACGCAGTATTTT,CASSPGLTTDTQYF
TRBD2,.,TRBJ2-5,14,TRBV7-9,TGTGCCAGCAGCGCCAGCGGGAGGGGAGAGACCCAGTACTTC,CASSASGRGETQYF
TRBD2,.,TRBJ2-2,16,TRBV18,TGTGCCAGCTCACCTGGACTAGCGGGGGCACACGGGGAGCTGTTTTTT,CASSPGLAGAHGELFF
TRBD2,.,TRBJ2-6,14,TRBV19,TGTGCCAGTGGGGGGGATTCTGGGGCCAACGTCCTGACTTTC,CASGGDSGANVLTF
TRBD2,.,TRBJ2-5,15,TRBV9,TGTGCCAGCAGCGCATGGACTAGCGGGAAAGAGACCCAGTACTTC,CASSAWTSGKETQYF
.,.,TRBJ1-4,13,TRBV10-2,TGCGCCAGCAGACAAACAGGGAATGAAAAACTGTTTTTT,CASRQTGNEKLFF
TRBD1,.,TRBJ1-1,14,TRBV6-1,TGTGCCAGCAGTGAAAGGGACAGGGGGACTGAAGCTTTCTTT,CASSERDRGTEAFF
.,.,TRBJ2-4,13,TRBV6-5,TGTGCCAGCAGGGCATTAGCCAAAAACATTCAGTACTTC,CASRALAKNIQYF
.,.,TRBJ2-5,12,TRBV5-1,TGCGCCAGCAGCTTGGCCTCGGAGACCCAGTACTTC,CASSLASETQYF
.,.,TRBJ1-2,13,TRBV15,TGTGCCACCAGCGGTGGGGGGTCTCGAGGCTACACCTTC,CATSGGGSRGYTF
.,.,TRBJ1-5,13,TRBV3-1/TRBV3-2,TGTGCCAGCAGCCAACAGGGAAATCAGCCCCAGCATTTT,CASSQQGNQPQHF
.,.,TRBJ1-3,17,TRBV5-4,TGTGCCAGCAGCTTGGTGGGAGGCCGCTCCTCTGGAAACACCATATATTTT,CASSLVGGRSSGNTIYF
.,.,TRBJ1-5,13,TRBV20-1,TGCAGTGCTAGTGGGGACACCAATCAGCCCCAGCATTTT,CSASGDTNQPQHF
.,.,TRBJ1-2,15,TRBV9,TGTGCCAGCAGCGGGGGGGTAGGGACCCTCTATGGCTACACCTTC,CASSGGVGTLYGYTF
.,.,TRBJ1-2,15,TRBV5-6,TGTGCCAGCAGCATACTAGGGAGGTTAGTCTATGGCTACACCTTC,CASSILGRLVYGYTF
.,.,TRBJ1-1,14,TRBV19,TGTGCCAGTAGTACTGGGGCCTCGAACACTGAAGCTTTCTTT,CASSTGASNTEAFF
.,.,TRBJ1-1,16,TRBV5-6,TGTGCCAGCAGCTTGTTCAGTGGAGATGGCCACACTGAAGCTTTCTTT,CASSLFSGDGHTEAFF
TRBD2,.,TRBJ2-5,16,TRBV28,TGTGCCAGCAGTTTTGAGGTTCGGGGGGGAGCAGAGACCCAGTACTTC,CASSFEVRGGAETQYF
.,.,TRBJ1-1,16,TRBV7-2,TGTGCCAGCAGCCTAGGACAGCTTATTTCGAACACTGAAGCTTTCTTT,CASSLGQLISNTEAFF
.,few,TRBJ2-6,13,TRBV6-5,TGTGCCAGCGGGGGGTCCGGGGCCAACGTCCTGACTTTC,CASGGSGANVLTF
.,.,TRBJ1-2,13,TRBV6-5,TGTGCCAGCCAAGAACAGGCCCGGTCTGGCTACACCTTC,CASQEQARSGYTF
.,.,TRBJ2-3,15,TRBV5-3,TGTGCCAGAAGCTCGATGGACAATAGCACAGATACGCAGTATTTT,CARSSMDNSTDTQYF
.,.,TRBJ1-2,14,TRBV5-1,TGCGCCAGCAGCCCGGGGGGGGGCGCGTATGGCTACACCTTC,CASSPGGGAYGYTF
TRBD1,.,TRBJ1-2,14,TRBV6-5,TGTGCCAGCAGGGGACAGGGAAGAGACTATGGCTACACCTTC,CASRGQGRDYGYTF
.,.,TRBJ2-1,15,TRBV18,TGTGCCAGCTCACAGTCCGGGTGGGCCTACAATGAGCAGTTCTTC,CASSQSGWAYNEQFF
.,.,TRBJ2-7,13,TRBV29-1,TGCAGTGGGTCGCAGGGGTCCTCCTACGAGCAGTACTTC,CSGSQGSSYEQYF
.,.,TRBJ1-6,14,TRBV6-5,TGTGCCAGCAGTTTACCCCGGGATAATTCACCCCTCCACTTT,CASSLPRDNSPLHF
TRBD1,.,TRBJ1-4,18,TRBV5-6,TGTGCCAGCAGTTTGGAAGGACAGGGCAGGGGGTATAATGAAAAACTGTTTTTT,CASSLEGQGRGYNEKLFF
TRBD1,.,TRBJ1-2,13,TRBV5-1,TGCGCCAGCAGCATGAGACAGGGGGCTGGCTACACCTTC,CASSMRQGAGYTF
.,many,TRBJ1-5,15,TRBV5-8,TGTGCCAGCAGCTTGAGGGGGATTCGCAATCAGCCCCAGCATTTT,CASSLRGIRNQPQHF
TRBD2,once,TRBJ2-3,13,TRBV28,TGTGCCAGCGGGAGGGCTGGAGCAGATACGCAGTATTTT,CASGRAGADTQYF
.,.,TRBJ1-2,13,TRBV6-6,TGTGCCAGCAGTCAACAGGGTATCTATGGCTACACCTTC,CASSQQGIYGYTF
.,.,TRBJ2-1,11,TRBV2,TGTGCCAGCAGTGTCCTAAATGAGCAGTTCTTC,CASSVLNEQFF
.,.,TRBJ1-4,14,TRBV6-5,TGTGCCAGCAGACCCACAGGGTCTAATGAAAAACTGTTTTTT,CASRPTGSNEKLFF
TRBD1,.,TRBJ1-4,15,TRBV7-9,TGTGCCAGCAGCCACCCGACAGGGGGCAATGAAAAACTGTTTTTT,CASSHPTGGNEKLFF
TRBD1,.,TRBJ2-6,18,TRBV5-6,TGTGCCAGCAGCCTCCAGGACAGGGATATCTCTGGGGCCAACGTCCTGACTTTC,CASSLQDRDISGANVLTF
.,.,TRBJ1-4,15,TRBV7-2,TGTGCCAGCAGCCCACGCTGGACACCCAGTCAAAAACTGTTTTTT,CASSPRWTPSQKLFF
TRBD2,.,TRBJ2-5,12,TRBV29-1,TGCAGCGTTGGCGGGAGTGAAGAGACCCAGTACTTC,CSVGGSEETQYF
.,.,TRBJ1-3,13,TRBV7-6,TGTGCCAGCAGCCTCGCGGAGCCCGGAACCATATATTTT,CASSLAEPGTIYF
.,many,TRBJ1-1,13,TRBV27,TGTGCCAGCAGTTTATGGCCGAACACTGAAGCTTTCTTT,CASSLWPNTEAFF
.,.,TRBJ2-2,15,TRBV25-1,TGTGCCACCCGACCGGGGGGCGCCGGCACCGGGGAGCTGTTTTTT,CATRPGGAGTGELFF
.,.,TRBJ1-2,14,TRBV5-1,TGCGCCAGCAGCTTGTCGGGAGTTAACTATGGCTACACCTTC,CASSLSGVNYGYTF
.,.,TRBJ1-1,15,TRBV7-3,TGTGCCAGCAGCTTTCGACAGGTGTTGAACACTGAAGCTTTCTTT,CASSFRQVLNTEAFF
TRBD2,.,TRBJ2-7,16,TRBV5-4,TGTGCCAGCAGCTATCGACTAGCGGGCGCCTCCAACGAGCAGTACTTC,CASSYRLAGASNEQYF
.,.,TRBJ2-5,15,TRBV7-8,TGTGCCAGCAGCTTAGGGGCAGGGACTGGGAAGACCCAGTACTTC,CASSLGAGTGKTQYF
TRBD2,.,TRBJ2-1,16,TRBV7-7,TGTGCCAGCAGCTTAGGGGCTAGCGGGGCCTACAATGAGCAGTTCTTC,CASSLGASGAYNEQFF
TRBD1,.,TRBJ1-1,17,TRBV20-1,TGCAGTGCTAGTAAAACAGCGGACAGGGGTTTTATCACTGAAGCTTTCTTT,CSASKTADRGFITEAFF
.,.,TRBJ1-6,14,TRBV18,TGTGCCAGCGTGCAGGGGATTTATAATTCACCCCTCCACTTT,CASVQGIYNSPLHF
.,.,TRBJ1-3,15,TRBV3-1/TRBV3-2,TGTGCCAGCAGCCAAGATAGGTCGGAGGCACGCACCATATATTTT,CASSQDRSEARTIYF
.,.,TRBJ2-2,13,TRBV5-1,TGCGCCAGCAGCTTGTTGGGGAGCGGGGAGCTGTTTTTT,CASSLLGSGELFF
.,.,TRBJ2-7,15,TRBV28,TGTGCCAGCACCTCAGCAGGTCGATTATCCTACGAGCAGTACTTC,CASTSAGRLSYEQYF
TRBD1,.,TRBJ1-3,12,TRBV29-1,TGCAGCGCAGGACAGGGTTGGAACACCATATATTTT,CSAGQGWNTIYF
.,.,TRBJ2-2,14,TRBV5-5,TGTGCCAGCAGCTTAGGGGGGAACACCGGGGAGCTGTTTTTT,CASSLGGNTGELFF
.,.,TRBJ2-1,15,TRBV11-3,TGTGCCAGCAGCTTAGGGGCAGGGGTGGTCGATGAGCAGTTCTTC,CASSLGAGVVDEQFF
TRBD1,.,TRBJ1-2,15,TRBV11-3,TGTGCCAGCAGGCGTCCGGGACAGGGGGCGGGTGGCTACACCTTC,CASRRPGQGAGGYTF
TRBD1,.,TRBJ1-3,16,TRBV9,TGTGCCAGCAGCGTAGGGCAGGGGGGTTCTGGAAACACCATATATTTT,CASSVGQGGSGNTIYF